Below are 7 T cell receptor beta chains sequenced from a single sample in a study of cytomegalovirus exposure and HLA in healthy donors. Repertoires were generated with immunoSEQ multiplex PCR, while TCRdb's copy carries only in-frame clones and drops some. The table shows approximately 210,000 clones, with 86% occurring only once. Sequencing used PBMCs. Receptor source: a woman aged 18 to 35 in good health and CMV-seronegative.

V and J are TRBV29-1 and TRBJ2-3; D unresolved. The CDR3 covers 10 residues. Germline CDR1 reads SQVTM; CDR2 reads ANQGSEA. The V end lost 6 bases, the J end lost 7 bases, and 8 bases lay between the germline ends. This CDR3 is CSVQTNTQYF. The CDR3 DNA follows: TGCAGCGTGCAAACAAATACGCAGTATTTT.

The V call is TRBV18, the J call TRBJ2-3; 7 bases map to TRBD1. This CDR3 contains 14 residues. The V segment lost 3 bases and the J segment 7 bases; nucleotides outside the gene matches: 7. The germline CDR1 and CDR2 sequences are KGHSH and LQKENI. The CDR3 nucleotides read TGTGCCAGCTCACCGGACAGGCAACGAAATACGCAGTATTTT. This encodes CASSPDRQRNTQYF.

The V gene is TRBV5-1, the J gene TRBJ1-1; unclear D gene. The CDR3 length is 14 residues. Trimming pared 2 bases from V and 5 bases from J, leaving 13 bases between. Looked up from germline, CDR1 is SGHRS and CDR2 is YFSETQ. DNA for the CDR3: TGCGCCAGCAGCTTACACACGGGGATAACTGAAGCTTTCTTT. Its protein product is CASSLHTGITEAFF.

This chain links TRBV6-1 with TRBJ2-1, with unresolved D. CDR1 is MNHNS and CDR2 is SASEGT in the germline V gene. V was shortened by 2 bases and J by 0 bases, with 11 bases between the two germline ends. This CDR3 has 16 residues. CDR3 residues: CASSEYDTSSYNEQFF. The CDR3 DNA reads as TGTGCCAGCAGTGAATATGACACAAGCTCCTACAATGAGCAGTTCTTC.

The chain links TRBV5-1 to TRBJ2-2, with a possible D match to TRBD1 (6 bases). This CDR3 has 17 amino acids. Germline V gives CDR1 SGHRS, CDR2 YFSETQ. V dropped 3 bases and J dropped 3 bases, with 18 bases sitting between them. Here the CDR3 reads CASSSAGALFDTGELFF. The CDR3 nucleotides read TGCGCCAGCAGCTCGGCAGGGGCCTTGTTTGACACCGGGGAGCTGTTTTTT.

The V and J genes are TRBV4-1 and TRBJ2-1, with TRBD2 identical over 13 bases. Germline assignment: CDR1 MGHRA and CDR2 YSYEKL. This CDR3 is 17 amino acids long. Trimming took 1 base from V and 6 from J; bases not matched to a gene: 6. The CDR3 DNA reads as TGCGCCAGCAGCCAAGGCGGACTAGCGGGAGTGATCAATGAGCAGTTCTTC. Translation: CASSQGGLAGVINEQFF.

The chain carries TRBV18 and TRBJ1-2, with a weak D call TRBD1 (5 bases). V lost 3 bases, J lost 2 bases, and 10 bases lay in between. CDR3 length: 14 amino acids. Germline-derived CDR1 and CDR2 are KGHSH and LQKENI. The DNA for the CDR3 is TGTGCCAGCTCACCTCCAGGGCTCAACTATGGCTACACCTTC. This translates into CASSPPGLNYGYTF.